This TCR beta chain stems from a study of control samples from healthy donors and cancer patients. Libraries were prepared by immunoSEQ multiplex PCR; TCRdb keeps only in-frame clonotypes and omits some of them. The sample holds around 29,000 clones; roughly 78% are singletons and the top ten take 20% to 25%. Germline assignment: CDR1 LGHNA and CDR2 YNFKEQ. Germline trimming cut 0 bases from V and 1 base from J; bases unmatched to any gene: 6. The CDR3 spans 18 residues. Input material: PBMCs. This chain connects TRBV4-2 to TRBJ2-3; 11 nucleotides align to TRBD2. This TCR was sampled from a man aged 55 to 70 with head and neck cancer. The CDR3 DNA reads TGTGCCAGCAGCCAAGAACTAGCGGGAGCTCGGGGCACAGATACGCAGTATTTT. Its translation: CASSQELAGARGTDTQYF.